This T cell receptor beta chain was sequenced during a study of blood T cell repertoires in COVID-19. In the original workflow: By means of reference gene primer amplification, nucleated cell counts were estimated. Libraries were prepared by immunoSEQ multiplex PCR; TCRdb keeps only in-frame clonotypes and omits some of them. The V and J calls and clone size are taken from that table; D and trimming were inferred from the DNA. Here the sample spans tens of thousands of clones, around four fifths being singletons. Germline V gives CDR1 SGHNT, CDR2 YYREEE (reference sequence). V shed 1 base and J shed 3 bases, with 8 bases lying between them. The CDR3 has 13 residues. This clone has a single count.

The sample taken for sequencing was peripheral blood. This receptor was identified in a man aged 35 to 55 with acute or convalescent COVID-19. The genes are TRBV5-4 and TRBJ2-7; D gene ambiguous. The CDR3 reads CASSLYYSYEQYF. In DNA, the CDR3 is TGTGCCAGCAGCTTGTATTACAGCTACGAGCAGTACTTC.